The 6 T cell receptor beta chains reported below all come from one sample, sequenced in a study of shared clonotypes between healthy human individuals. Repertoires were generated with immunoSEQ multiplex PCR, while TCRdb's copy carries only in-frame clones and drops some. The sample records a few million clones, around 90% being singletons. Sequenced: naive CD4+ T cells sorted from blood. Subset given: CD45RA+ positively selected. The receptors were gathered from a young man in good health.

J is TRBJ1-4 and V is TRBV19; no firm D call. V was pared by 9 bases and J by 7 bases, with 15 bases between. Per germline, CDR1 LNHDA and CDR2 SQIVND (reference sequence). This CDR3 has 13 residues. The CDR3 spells CASKAESSEKLFF. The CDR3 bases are TGTGCCAGCAAGGCGGAGTCGTCTGAAAAACTGTTTTTT.

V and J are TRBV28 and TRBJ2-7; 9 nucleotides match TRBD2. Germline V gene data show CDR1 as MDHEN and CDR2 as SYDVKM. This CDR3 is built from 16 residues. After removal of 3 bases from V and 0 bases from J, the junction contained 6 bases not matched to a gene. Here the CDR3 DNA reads TGTGCCAGCAGTTTCGGGCGTAGCGGGAGCTCCTACGAGCAGTACTTC. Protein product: CASSFGRSGSSYEQYF. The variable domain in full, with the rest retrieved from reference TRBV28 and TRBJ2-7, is DVKVTQSSRYLVKRTGEKVFLECVQDMDHENMFWYRQDPGLGLRLIYFSYDVKMKEKGDIPEGYSVSREKKERFSLILESASTNQTSMYLCASSFGRSGSSYEQYFGPGTRLTVT.

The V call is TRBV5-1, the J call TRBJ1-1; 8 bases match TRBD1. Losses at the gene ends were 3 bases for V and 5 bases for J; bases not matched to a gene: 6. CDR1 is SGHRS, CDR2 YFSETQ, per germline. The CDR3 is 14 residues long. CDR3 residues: CASSSGQGKTEAFF. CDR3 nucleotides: TGCGCCAGCAGCTCCGGACAGGGAAAGACTGAAGCTTTCTTT.

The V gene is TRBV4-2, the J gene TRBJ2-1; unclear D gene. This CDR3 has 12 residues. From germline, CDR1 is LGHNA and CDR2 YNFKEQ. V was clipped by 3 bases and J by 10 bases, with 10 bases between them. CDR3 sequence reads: CASSHPSDEQFF. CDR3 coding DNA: TGTGCCAGCAGCCATCCCAGTGACGAGCAGTTCTTC.

CDR3 in amino acids: CASSPTPGETQYF. The DNA for the CDR3 is TGTGCCAGCTCCCCAACCCCGGGGGAGACCCAGTACTTC. V gene TRBV18 combines with J gene TRBJ2-5; TRBD2 is a possible D gene (5 bases). This CDR3 has 13 amino acids. V was pared by 6 bases and J by 5 bases, with 13 bases between. CDR1 and CDR2 from the germline V gene are KGHSH and LQKENI.

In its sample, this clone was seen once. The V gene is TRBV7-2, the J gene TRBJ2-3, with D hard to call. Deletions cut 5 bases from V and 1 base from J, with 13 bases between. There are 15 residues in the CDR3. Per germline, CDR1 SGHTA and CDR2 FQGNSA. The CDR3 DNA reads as TGTGCCAGCAGCCCGGTGGGCAGTCGCACAGATACGCAGTATTTT. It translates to CASSPVGSRTDTQYF.